The 25 T cell receptor beta chains presented below share a single source sample, sequenced in a study of blood T cells in healthy people across ages. Together with a sample-barcoded 5' primer, a J-beta primer mix was included in a second PCR lasting roughly 6 to 12 cycles. TCRdb re-analysed the 5' RACE reads in MiXCR, keeping a single row per CDR3 protein. The table shows some 700,000 distinct CDR3 sequences, with 22% occurring only once. The sequencing input was blood. The source of these receptors is a man between 65 and 85 years old in good health.

This clonotype was picked up a small number of times. V gene TRBV12-3 or TRBV12-4 combines with J gene TRBJ2-2, with no clear D. CDR3 size: 13 residues. The ends were cut back, 6 bases at V and 4 bases at J, with 9 bases in the middle. The CDR3 sequence: CASSSDRTGELFF. The CDR3 DNA sequence: TGTGCCAGCAGCTCGGACCGCACCGGGGAGCTGTTTTTT.

As for this clonotype: Compared with germline, one end of the junction differs, possibly owing to a read error. The gene calls are TRBV5-1 and TRBJ2-2; the D is unclear. The CDR3 spans 15 residues. Germline V lookup: CDR1 SGHRS, CDR2 YFSETQ. CDR3 DNA: TGCGCCGGCAGCTTGTACAGCTCGAACACCGGGGAGCTGTTTTTT. It yields the protein CAGSLYSSNTGELFF.

In this sample, this clonotype turned up a few times. This chain links TRBV2 with TRBJ2-7; the D gene could be TRBD1 or TRBD2 (5 bases each). This CDR3 is 20 amino acids long. Germline V gene data show CDR1 as SNHLY and CDR2 as FYNNEI. V was pared by 4 bases and J by 0 bases, with 28 bases between. The chain's CDR3 is CASSVPFNIPGRLSSYEQYF. The CDR3 DNA reads TGTGCCAGCAGTGTTCCCTTTAACATACCGGGACGTCTAAGCTCCTACGAGCAGTACTTC.

This clonotype was counted between two and nine times. V and J are TRBV10-1 and TRBJ1-1, with TRBD1 identical over 12 bases. Unmatched junction bases numbered 3, after V lost 4 bases and J lost 9 bases. From germline, CDR1 is WNHNN and CDR2 SYGVQD (reference sequence). CDR3 length equals 13 residues. CDR3 protein: CASSVGDRGQAFF. In DNA form, the CDR3 reads TGCGCCAGCAGTGTAGGGGACAGGGGGCAAGCTTTCTTT.

A few counts support this clonotype. The chain recombines TRBV20-1 with TRBJ2-5, with D hard to call. The CDR3 has 13 amino acids. Germline V lookup: CDR1 DFQATT, CDR2 SNEGSKA (reference sequence). Deletions cut 0 bases from V and 4 bases from J, with 9 bases between. The CDR3 region has the DNA TGCAGTGCTAGAGAAGGATTAGTAGAGACCCAGTACTTC. Its protein product is CSAREGLVETQYF.

This clonotype was detected only a few times. V usage is TRBV5-1 and J usage is TRBJ2-1; 15 nucleotides agree with TRBD2. Looked up from germline, CDR1 is SGHRS and CDR2 is YFSETQ. The CDR3 consists of 16 residues. J was trimmed by 7 bases and V by 5 bases; bases with no gene match: 7. The CDR3 DNA reads TGCGCCAGCAGTTATGGACTAGCGGGAGGGCCGAATGAGCAGTTCTTC. This encodes CASSYGLAGGPNEQFF.

This clonotype has only a few counts. The V and J genes are TRBV12-3 or TRBV12-4 and TRBJ1-1; the D is unclear. This CDR3 contains 13 residues. V lost 2 bases, J lost 4 bases, and 8 bases lay in between. The CDR3 is CASSLRASTEAFF. CDR3 nucleotides: TGTGCCAGCAGTTTAAGGGCTTCCACTGAAGCTTTCTTT.

V usage is TRBV6-6 and J usage is TRBJ1-1, with D perhaps matching TRBD1 (5 bases). V lost 6 bases to trimming and J lost 4 bases, with 18 bases between them. CDR1 is MNHNY, CDR2 SVGAGI, per germline (reference sequence). The CDR3 runs 15 residues. CDR3: CASSPIRGVGTEAFF. The CDR3 DNA follows: TGTGCCAGCAGCCCAATTCGGGGGGTGGGCACTGAAGCTTTCTTT.

This clonotype turned up a few times. The chain has TRBV20-1 and TRBJ2-5; no definite D call. With the DNA end fitting TRBJ2-1 better, the J assignment may be wrong. CDR3 length: 16 amino acids. Per germline, CDR1 DFQATT and CDR2 SNEGSKA (reference sequence). The DNA for the CDR3 is TGCAGTGCTAGAGAAGGTTGGCTCTCTACCTACAATGAGCAGTTCTTC. It encodes CSAREGWLSTYNEQFF.

This clonotype was detected only a few times. The J gene is TRBJ1-4, the V gene TRBV6-1; 8 bases fit TRBD1. J gave up 6 bases and V 1 base, and 1 base lay outside the gene matches. Germline CDR1 and CDR2: MNHNS and SASEGT. The CDR3 spans 14 residues. CDR3 region: CASSEGTGYEKLFF. The CDR3 nucleotides read TGTGCCAGCAGTGAAGGGACAGGGTATGAAAAACTGTTTTTT.

The chain recombines TRBV29-1 with TRBJ2-5; D is possibly TRBD2 (5 bases). The CDR3 consists of 11 residues. V was pared by 5 bases and J by 9 bases, with 13 bases between. Germline CDR1 and CDR2: SQVTM and ANQGSEA. CDR3: CSVTRNGAQYF. For the CDR3, the DNA is TGCAGCGTTACTAGGAACGGGGCCCAGTACTTC.

This clonotype was observed a few times. The rearrangement links TRBV10-3 to TRBJ2-1; D gene ambiguous. The CDR3 loop spans 14 amino acids. Germline V gene sequence: CDR1 ENHRY, CDR2 SYGVKD. Trimming took 6 bases from V and 4 from J, leaving 13 bases between them. The CDR3, as DNA: TGTGCCATCAGACCCCTTGACGGGTACAATGAGCAGTTCTTC. Translated: CAIRPLDGYNEQFF.

This clonotype was picked up a small number of times. V is TRBV3-1 and J is TRBJ1-2; D is perhaps TRBD1 (6 bases). Germline CDR1 LGHDT, CDR2 YNNKEL (reference sequence). This CDR3 spans 14 amino acids. Trimming took off 0 bases at V and 8 bases at J, with 13 bases between the two ends. The CDR3 DNA reads as TGTGCCAGCAGCCAAGATTGGGGGCGGAAAGGCTACACCTTC. The encoded protein is CASSQDWGRKGYTF.

The V call is TRBV3-1, the J call TRBJ2-5, with a weak D call TRBD2 (6 bases). CDR3 length: 14 amino acids. Germline V CDR1 and CDR2: LGHDT, YNNKEL (reference sequence). The ends were cut back, 2 bases at V and 5 bases at J, with 12 bases in the middle. The CDR3 region is CASSQFGRGETQYF. The CDR3 nucleotides are TGTGCCAGCAGCCAATTCGGACGGGGGGAGACCCAGTACTTC.

This clonotype was detected a few times. The chain employs TRBV7-9 and TRBJ1-3, with 7 bases matching TRBD1. Germline V lookup: CDR1 SEHNR, CDR2 FQNEAQ (reference sequence). V was clipped by 2 bases and J by 0 bases; unmatched bases: 4. CDR3 length equals 16 residues. Here the CDR3 DNA reads TGTGCCAGCAGCTTACGACAGGGAGTCTCTGGAAACACCATATATTTT. Protein: CASSLRQGVSGNTIYF.

A word on this clonotype: The junction shows a germline mismatch at one end, possibly a read error. The V call is TRBV28, the J call TRBJ1-5; TRBD1 is a possible D gene (6 bases). Germline V lookup: CDR1 MDHEN, CDR2 SYDVKM. The CDR3 has 11 residues. The DNA of the CDR3 is TGTGCCAGCAATATAGGGGGGGCCGCTGATTTT. This codes for CASNIGGAADF.

This clonotype came up a few times. The chain combines TRBV5-1 with TRBJ2-3; the D gene is possibly TRBD1 (6 bases). Trimming left V 1 base short and J 6 bases short, with 12 bases between. CDR1 SGHRS and CDR2 YFSETQ come from the germline V gene. This CDR3 is 14 amino acids long. The CDR3 reads CASSLRSGADTQYF. In nucleotides, the CDR3 is TGCGCCAGCAGCTTGAGGTCAGGGGCCGATACGCAGTATTTT.

This chain connects TRBV12-3 or TRBV12-4 to TRBJ1-1; D possibly corresponds to TRBD1 (5 bases). This CDR3 contains 13 residues. Trimming left V 5 bases short and J 11 bases short, with 18 bases between. CDR3 bases: TGTGCCAGCAGTACGACAGCGGCCCGGGGGGCTTTCTTT. Translation gives CASSTTAARGAFF.

This clonotype was seen repeatedly, ten times or more. This chain joins TRBV20-1 and TRBJ2-7, with 9 bases fitting TRBD1. CDR1 DFQATT and CDR2 SNEGSKA come from the germline V gene (reference sequence). The trim removed 4 bases at V and 5 bases at J, leaving 9 bases unmatched. The CDR3 spans 14 residues. CDR3 in amino acids: CSAKPGTGNNEQYF. CDR3 bases: TGCAGTGCTAAGCCCGGGACAGGGAATAACGAGCAGTACTTC.

This clonotype was seen a handful of times. The V gene is TRBV15, the J gene TRBJ1-4; the D gene is possibly TRBD1 (5 bases). Trimming cost V 0 bases and J 11 bases, with 19 bases left between them. Germline V gene data show CDR1 as LNHNV and CDR2 as YYDKDF (reference sequence). CDR3 length: 16 amino acids. CDR3 loop: CATSRDRGTGGGKLFF. The CDR3 DNA reads as TGTGCCACCAGCAGAGATCGAGGGACGGGGGGAGGGAAACTGTTTTTT.

The V call is TRBV29-1, the J call TRBJ2-5, with D unclear. This CDR3 has 10 amino acids. V was trimmed by 4 bases and J by 9 bases, leaving 9 bases between them. CDR1 and CDR2 (germline): SQVTM, ANQGSEA. The DNA of the CDR3 is TGCAGCGTTGTGCAGGCGGCCCAGTACTTC. This sequence encodes CSVVQAAQYF.

The chain carries TRBV2 and TRBJ2-1; D not resolved. The J call is doubtful: the DNA matches TRBJ2-7 better. The CDR3 is 14 amino acids. Per the germline V gene, CDR1 is SNHLY and CDR2 is FYNNEI. CDR3: CASGDRNSVPEQYV. In DNA, the CDR3 is TGTGCCAGCGGTGATCGAAACAGCGTACCCGAGCAGTACGTC.

This clonotype was detected once. V usage is TRBV12-3 or TRBV12-4 and J usage is TRBJ2-3; 8 nucleotides match TRBD2. J was trimmed by 3 bases and V by 4 bases; bases with no gene match: 3. The CDR3 consists of 14 residues. The CDR3 DNA sequence: TGTGCCAGCAGTTCGGGGGGGCAAACAGATACGCAGTATTTT. It translates to CASSSGGQTDTQYF.

There are a few counts of this clonotype. One end of the junction is discordant with germline, which a read error may explain. This sequence joins TRBV5-1 and TRBJ2-2, with 8 positions matching TRBD2. CDR3 length equals 15 residues. Germline V lookup: CDR1 SGHRS, CDR2 YFSETQ. The CDR3 DNA is TGCGCCAGCAGCTTGAGCGGGGGACACACCGGGGGGCTGTTTTTT. The encoded protein is CASSLSGGHTGGLFF.

V is TRBV21-1 and J is TRBJ2-7; the table calls TRBD2, which could not be checked here. TRBV21-1 counts as a pseudogene. The CDR3 totals 13 residues. The CDR3 sequence is CASSNPRGLEQYF. The CDR3, as DNA: TGTGCCAGCAGCAATCCTCGGGGACTCGAGCAGTACTTC.